This T cell receptor (beta chain) derives from a study of human T cells and chemical hapten exposure. Study outcomes and limitations: Since the donors had alopecia, their immune response may not be the same as that of healthy people.

In germline, CDR1 is SGDLS, CDR2 YYNGEE. CDR3 length: 15 residues. V was pared by 4 bases and J by 2 bases, with 2 bases of the junction left unmatched. TCRdb redid the calling of the RACE reads with MiXCR, one entry per CDR3 protein. The sample carries 55,000 to 85,000 distinct CDR3 sequences, approximately 9.8% recorded once. In this sample, this clonotype turned up a few times. Its specificity is not known. Time point of the sample: patch test 1, 2 weeks after DPC sensitization. Treatment indicated: therapeutic diphenylcyclopropenone sensitization with weekly scalp DPC. The starting material was whole blood, obtained in connection with sensitization to the hapten diphenylcyclopropenone (DPC). The genes are TRBV9 and TRBJ2-2, with 10 bases fitting TRBD2. The source of this sequence is a woman aged 40 to 55 with alopecia areata. Some clones in this sample may be carry-over from other donors' samples. The CDR3 DNA reads TGTGCCAGCAGCCCTAGCGGGGGTAACACCGGGGAGCTGTTTTTT. It encodes CASSPSGGNTGELFF.